The sequence of this T cell receptor beta chain was determined in a study of blood T cell repertoires in COVID-19. Assay used: immunoSEQ multiplex PCR; TCRdb lists only in-frame clones, some missing. This table has about 170,000 clones, around 84% appearing once. This CDR3 region has 16 residues. Trimming cost V 8 bases and J 5 bases, with 22 bases left between them. CDR1 is LNHDA and CDR2 is SQIVND in the germline V gene (reference sequence). The chain couples TRBV19 to TRBJ1-5, with no clear D. Sequencing was done on a sample of PBMCs or T cells enriched from blood (not recorded which). This clonotype was sampled from a man between 50 and 59 years old who had recovered from COVID-19. The CDR3 coding sequence is TGTGCCAGTTCTCGGAGCGGGGTACAGAGAGATCAGCCCCAGCATTTT. This translates into CASSRSGVQRDQPQHF.